This T cell receptor beta chain was captured in a study of T cell changes during pregnancy in multiple sclerosis. V trimming: 8 bases; J trimming: 0 bases; junction bases outside the gene matches: 14. This CDR3 has 17 amino acids. The germline CDR1 and CDR2 sequences are SNHLY and FYNNEI. Clones were sequenced by immunoSEQ multiplex PCR, and TCRdb holds only the in-frame ones, with some missing. The repertoire holds fewer than 75,000 clones, with 91% as singletons. The sequence was obtained from a female donor with multiple sclerosis, enrolled in a pregnancy study. The specimen comprised CD8+ T cells from peripheral blood mononuclear cells, sampled before pregnancy. This chain connects TRBV2 to TRBJ2-3, with 7 bases aligning to TRBD2. This CDR3 is CASRGISSGQSTDTQYF. In DNA, the CDR3 is TGTGCCAGCCGGGGCATTTCTAGCGGCCAGAGCACAGATACGCAGTATTTT. Full variable domain (missing parts from reference TRBV2 and TRBJ2-3): EPEVTQTPSHQVTQMGQEVILRCVPISNHLYFYWYRQILGQKVEFLVSFYNNEISEKSEIFDDQFSVERPDGSNFTLKIRSTKLEDSAMYFCASRGISSGQSTDTQYFGPGTRLTVL.